A selection of T cell receptor beta chains follows, all from one sample in a study of T cell repertoires in cytomegalovirus infection. TCRdb reanalysed the reads using MiXCR and keeps one entry per CDR3 protein. The sample records 650,000 to 900,000 distinct CDR3 sequences, about 27% being singletons. Their recognized antigens are unknown. The specimen comprised cultured CD8+ T cells from PBMCs, sampled from culture after CMV antigen stimulation. The receptors come from a human donor in good health (CMV status not recorded). Some clones in this sample may be carry-over from other donors' samples. CDR3s include the opening cysteine and the closing phenylalanine or tryptophan. A D gene is named only where the DNA matches it firmly. Not every row has a clone size; where given, it reads once, few, many or a size class.

D gene: .; V gene: TRBV6-5; clone size: few; J gene: TRBJ2-7; CDR3 DNA: TGTGCCAGCAGTTACATCACGGCAGACGAGCAGTACTTC; CDR3 protein: CASSYITADEQYF
D gene: TRBD1; V gene: TRBV20-1; clone size: once; J gene: TRBJ1-1; CDR3 DNA: TGCAGTGCCCTTGACCCCTCAGGGGGCACTGAAGCTTTCTTT; CDR3 protein: CSALDPSGGTEAFF
D gene: .; V gene: TRBV7-9; clone size: .; J gene: TRBJ2-6; CDR3 DNA: TGTGCCAGCACCCAGAGGGCTGGGGCCAACGTCCTGACTTTC; CDR3 protein: CASTQRAGANVLTF
D gene: .; V gene: TRBV7-4; clone size: .; J gene: TRBJ1-1; CDR3 DNA: TGTGCCAGCAGCTCACTAAGGGGGGGGAACACTGAAGCTTTCTTT; CDR3 protein: CASSSLRGGNTEAFF
D gene: .; V gene: TRBV7-9; clone size: few; J gene: TRBJ2-6; CDR3 DNA: TGTGCCAGCAGCAAAGGGGCTGTTCGTGGGGCCAACGTCCTGACTTTC; CDR3 protein: CASSKGAVRGANVLTF
D gene: .; V gene: TRBV4-1; clone size: few; J gene: TRBJ2-3; CDR3 DNA: TGCGCCAGCAGCGTCTGGAGCGGCACAGATACGCAGTATTTT; CDR3 protein: CASSVWSGTDTQYF
D gene: TRBD1; V gene: TRBV7-9; clone size: .; J gene: TRBJ1-4; CDR3 DNA: TGTGCCAGCAGCAAACACAGGGGAAATACTAATGAAAAACTGTTTTTT; CDR3 protein: CASSKHRGNTNEKLFF
D gene: .; V gene: TRBV6-6; clone size: .; J gene: TRBJ1-6; CDR3 DNA: TGTGCCAGCAGTCCAGGACGGGCCGTATGGGCCCTCCACTTT; CDR3 protein: CASSPGRAVWALHF
D gene: TRBD1; V gene: TRBV7-8; clone size: .; J gene: TRBJ1-2; CDR3 DNA: TGTGCCAGCAGCACACCCGTCGGACAGGGAAACTATGGCTACACCTTC; CDR3 protein: CASSTPVGQGNYGYTF
D gene: .; V gene: TRBV12-3/TRBV12-4; clone size: few; J gene: TRBJ1-1; CDR3 DNA: TGTGCCAGCAGGGGTTTAGAAGCTTTCTTT; CDR3 protein: CASRGLEAFF
D gene: TRBD2; V gene: TRBV6-6; clone size: .; J gene: TRBJ2-1; CDR3 DNA: TGTGCCAGCAGTTACCTAGGTAGCGGGGGCCCTTCCAATGAGCAGTTCTTC; CDR3 protein: CASSYLGSGGPSNEQFF
D gene: .; V gene: TRBV2; clone size: few; J gene: TRBJ2-1; CDR3 DNA: TGTGCCAGCAGTGAGCCTAGCGTCGGATCCTACAATGAGCAGTTCTTC; CDR3 protein: CASSEPSVGSYNEQFF
D gene: TRBD1; V gene: TRBV3-1; clone size: .; J gene: TRBJ2-5; CDR3 DNA: TGTGCCAGCAGCGGGACAGGGAGGGTCCAAGAGACCCAGTACTTC; CDR3 protein: CASSGTGRVQETQYF
D gene: .; V gene: TRBV5-4; clone size: .; J gene: TRBJ1-3; CDR3 DNA: TGTGCCAGCAAGGTGGGGGGAGGAAACACCATATATTTT; CDR3 protein: CASKVGGGNTIYF
D gene: .; V gene: TRBV5-4; clone size: few; J gene: TRBJ2-2; CDR3 DNA: TGTGCCAGCAGCTTGGGACTAGTGGATCCCACCGGGGAGCTGTTTTTT; CDR3 protein: CASSLGLVDPTGELFF
D gene: .; V gene: TRBV11-3; clone size: few; J gene: TRBJ1-1; CDR3 DNA: TGTGCCAGCAGCTTAGGAGGCCAAGCCTCGAACACTGAAGCTTTCTTT; CDR3 protein: CASSLGGQASNTEAFF
D gene: TRBD2; V gene: TRBV9; clone size: once; J gene: TRBJ2-7; CDR3 DNA: TGTGCCAGCAGCCCCGGACTAGTTGCTTACGAGCAGTACTTC; CDR3 protein: CASSPGLVAYEQYF
D gene: TRBD2; V gene: TRBV19; clone size: few; J gene: TRBJ2-3; CDR3 DNA: TGTGCCAGTAGTCGCTCCCTCCTAGCGGGGCCCCCAGATACGCAGTATTTT; CDR3 protein: CASSRSLLAGPPDTQYF
D gene: .; V gene: TRBV10-3; clone size: .; J gene: TRBJ2-3; CDR3 DNA: TGTGCCATCTTGACGGAGGACACAGATACGCAGTATTTT; CDR3 protein: CAILTEDTDTQYF
D gene: .; V gene: TRBV11-1; clone size: .; J gene: TRBJ1-6; CDR3 DNA: TGTGCCAGCAGCATTAGCGGCGCCAGGGCTAATTCACCCCTCCACTTT; CDR3 protein: CASSISGARANSPLHF
D gene: .; V gene: TRBV11-2; clone size: .; J gene: TRBJ1-1; CDR3 DNA: TGTGCCAGCAGCACTTCGGTGAACACTGAAGCTTTCTTT; CDR3 protein: CASSTSVNTEAFF
D gene: TRBD1; V gene: TRBV6-8; clone size: .; J gene: TRBJ1-4; CDR3 DNA: TGTGCCAGCAGCTCCGACAGGGAAGGGGAAAAACTGTTTTTT; CDR3 protein: CASSSDREGEKLFF
D gene: .; V gene: TRBV6-1; clone size: few; J gene: TRBJ2-2; CDR3 DNA: TGTGCCAGCAGTGAATGGTGGGGGCACACCGGGGAGCTGTTTTTT; CDR3 protein: CASSEWWGHTGELFF
D gene: TRBD1; V gene: TRBV12-3/TRBV12-4; clone size: .; J gene: TRBJ2-7; CDR3 DNA: TGTGCCAGCAGTTTCCTACAGGGGCCGGACTACGAGCAGTACTTC; CDR3 protein: CASSFLQGPDYEQYF
D gene: .; V gene: TRBV6-1; clone size: .; J gene: TRBJ2-1; CDR3 DNA: TGTGCCAGCAGTGTTGGGGACATTGAGCAGTTCTTC; CDR3 protein: CASSVGDIEQFF
D gene: TRBD1; V gene: TRBV5-6; clone size: few; J gene: TRBJ2-3; CDR3 DNA: TGTGCCAGCAGCTTGGAAGGGGGCAGCCTTCGGGATACGCAGTATTTT; CDR3 protein: CASSLEGGSLRDTQYF
D gene: .; V gene: TRBV27; clone size: .; J gene: TRBJ1-6; CDR3 DNA: TGTGCCAGCAGTCCAGGGTTTGAATCACCCCTCCACTTT; CDR3 protein: CASSPGFESPLHF
D gene: .; V gene: TRBV7-9; clone size: .; J gene: TRBJ2-5; CDR3 DNA: TGTGCCAGCAGCCACCGGGAAGGGCAAGAGACCCAGTACTTC; CDR3 protein: CASSHREGQETQYF
D gene: TRBD1; V gene: TRBV2; clone size: few; J gene: TRBJ1-2; CDR3 DNA: TGTGCCAGCAGGGCCGGGACAGCACTTAACTATGGCTACACCTTC; CDR3 protein: CASRAGTALNYGYTF
D gene: .; V gene: TRBV11-3; clone size: few; J gene: TRBJ1-5; CDR3 DNA: TGTGCCGCGGCGGGGATCCAGCCCCAGCATTTT; CDR3 protein: CAAAGIQPQHF
D gene: .; V gene: TRBV19; clone size: .; J gene: TRBJ1-2; CDR3 DNA: TGTGCCAGTAGTGTACGCCGACAGCACTATGGCTACACCTTC; CDR3 protein: CASSVRRQHYGYTF
D gene: .; V gene: TRBV20-1; clone size: .; J gene: TRBJ2-3; CDR3 DNA: TGCAGTGCCGTACTAGCTGCCACAGATACGCAGTATTTT; CDR3 protein: CSAVLAATDTQYF
D gene: .; V gene: TRBV29-1; clone size: few; J gene: TRBJ2-5; CDR3 DNA: TGCAGCGTGCCCGGGACCGCCATGGCCCAGTACTTC; CDR3 protein: CSVPGTAMAQYF
D gene: .; V gene: TRBV24-1; clone size: .; J gene: TRBJ2-4; CDR3 DNA: TGTGCCACCAGTGATCCCCGGGACCAACTAGCCAAAAACATTCAGTACTTC; CDR3 protein: CATSDPRDQLAKNIQYF
D gene: TRBD1; V gene: TRBV6-1; clone size: few; J gene: TRBJ2-7; CDR3 DNA: TGTGCCAGCAGTCCTAAGACAGGGGGAAAACTCTACGAGCAGTACTTC; CDR3 protein: CASSPKTGGKLYEQYF
D gene: TRBD1; V gene: TRBV11-2; clone size: few; J gene: TRBJ2-2; CDR3 DNA: TGTGCCAGCAGCCAAGGGCGTTGGGACAGGGAATTTTCGAACACCGGGGAGCTGTTTTTT; CDR3 protein: CASSQGRWDREFSNTGELFF
D gene: TRBD2; V gene: TRBV6-6; clone size: .; J gene: TRBJ2-2; CDR3 DNA: TGTGCCAGCAGTTACTATCCGGGTGGGCTAGCGGGGGGACCCGGGGAGCTGTTTTTT; CDR3 protein: CASSYYPGGLAGGPGELFF
D gene: .; V gene: TRBV12-3/TRBV12-4; clone size: few; J gene: TRBJ2-1; CDR3 DNA: TGTGCCAGCAGTACTGGGGGGCCCCACAATGAGCAGTTCTTC; CDR3 protein: CASSTGGPHNEQFF
D gene: .; V gene: TRBV4-1; clone size: .; J gene: TRBJ2-2; CDR3 DNA: TGCGCCAGCAGCTCCCGGTGGGGGACCGGGGAGCTGTTTTTT; CDR3 protein: CASSSRWGTGELFF